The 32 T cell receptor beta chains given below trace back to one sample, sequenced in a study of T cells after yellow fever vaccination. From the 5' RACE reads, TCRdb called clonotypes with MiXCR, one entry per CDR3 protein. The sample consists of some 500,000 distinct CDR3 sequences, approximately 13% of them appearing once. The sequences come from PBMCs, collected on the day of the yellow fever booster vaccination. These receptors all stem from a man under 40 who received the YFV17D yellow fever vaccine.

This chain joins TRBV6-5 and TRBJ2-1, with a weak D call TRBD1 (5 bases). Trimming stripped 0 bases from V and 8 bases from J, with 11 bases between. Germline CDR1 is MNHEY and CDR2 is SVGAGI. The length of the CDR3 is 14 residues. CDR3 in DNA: TGTGCCAGCAGTTACTCAGGGGCCAGCGATGAGCAGTTCTTC. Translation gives CASSYSGASDEQFF.

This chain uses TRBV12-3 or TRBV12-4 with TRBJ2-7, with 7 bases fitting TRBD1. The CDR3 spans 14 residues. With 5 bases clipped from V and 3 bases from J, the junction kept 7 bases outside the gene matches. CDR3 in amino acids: CASSHLGTDYEQYF. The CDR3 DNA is TGTGCCAGCAGTCACCTCGGGACAGACTACGAGCAGTACTTC.

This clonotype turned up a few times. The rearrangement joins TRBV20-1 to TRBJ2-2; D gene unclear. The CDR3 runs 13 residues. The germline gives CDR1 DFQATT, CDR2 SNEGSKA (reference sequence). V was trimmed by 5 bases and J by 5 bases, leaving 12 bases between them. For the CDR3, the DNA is TGCAGTGCTCCAACGATAGGAACCGGGGAGCTGTTTTTT. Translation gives CSAPTIGTGELFF.

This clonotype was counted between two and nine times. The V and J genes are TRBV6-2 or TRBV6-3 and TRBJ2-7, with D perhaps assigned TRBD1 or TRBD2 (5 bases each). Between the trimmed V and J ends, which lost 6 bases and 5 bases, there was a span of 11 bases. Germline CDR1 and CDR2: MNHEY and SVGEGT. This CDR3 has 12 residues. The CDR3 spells CASSSGDHEQYF. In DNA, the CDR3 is TGTGCCAGCAGCTCCGGGGACCACGAGCAGTACTTC.

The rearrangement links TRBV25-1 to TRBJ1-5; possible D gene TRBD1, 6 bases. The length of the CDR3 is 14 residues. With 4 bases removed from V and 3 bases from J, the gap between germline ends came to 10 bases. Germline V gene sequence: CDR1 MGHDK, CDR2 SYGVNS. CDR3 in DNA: TGTGCCAGCAGTGTGAGACAGGACAATCAGCCCCAGCATTTT. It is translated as CASSVRQDNQPQHF.

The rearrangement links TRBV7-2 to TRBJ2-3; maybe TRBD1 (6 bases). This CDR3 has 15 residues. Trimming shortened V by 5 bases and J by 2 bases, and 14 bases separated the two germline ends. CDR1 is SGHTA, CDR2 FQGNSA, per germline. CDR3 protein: CASSPSDRVTDTQYF. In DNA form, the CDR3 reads TGTGCCAGCAGCCCCTCGGACAGAGTCACAGATACGCAGTATTTT.

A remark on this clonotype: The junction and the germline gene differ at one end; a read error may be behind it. The CDR3 loop reads CASSPARGHRNEETQYF. The CDR3 DNA follows: TGTGCTAGCAGCCCGGCCAGGGGGCATCGGAACGAAGAGACCCAGTACTTC. The chain employs TRBV7-7 and TRBJ2-5; 8 bases agree with TRBD1. The CDR3 extends over 17 amino acids. CDR1 SSHAT and CDR2 FNYEAQ come from the germline V gene (reference sequence).

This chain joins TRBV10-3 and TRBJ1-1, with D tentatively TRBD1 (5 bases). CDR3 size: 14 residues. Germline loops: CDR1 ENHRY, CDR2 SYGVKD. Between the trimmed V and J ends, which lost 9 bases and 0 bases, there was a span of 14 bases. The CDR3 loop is CAISQGVMNTEAFF. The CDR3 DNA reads TGTGCCATTTCCCAGGGCGTTATGAACACTGAAGCTTTCTTT.

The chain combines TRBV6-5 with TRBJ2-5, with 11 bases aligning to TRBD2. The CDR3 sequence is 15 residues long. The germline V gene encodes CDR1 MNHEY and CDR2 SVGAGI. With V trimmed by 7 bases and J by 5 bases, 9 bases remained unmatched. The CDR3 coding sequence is TGTGCCAGCACTCTTAGCGGGAGGGCCAGTGAGACCCAGTACTTC. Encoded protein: CASTLSGRASETQYF.

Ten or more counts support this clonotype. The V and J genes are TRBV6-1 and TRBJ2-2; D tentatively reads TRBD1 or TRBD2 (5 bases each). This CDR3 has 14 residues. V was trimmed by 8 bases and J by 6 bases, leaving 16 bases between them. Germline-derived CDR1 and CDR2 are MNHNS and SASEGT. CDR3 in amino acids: CASGTGPLAGELFF. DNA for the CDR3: TGTGCCAGCGGCACGGGGCCCCTGGCCGGGGAGCTGTTTTTT.

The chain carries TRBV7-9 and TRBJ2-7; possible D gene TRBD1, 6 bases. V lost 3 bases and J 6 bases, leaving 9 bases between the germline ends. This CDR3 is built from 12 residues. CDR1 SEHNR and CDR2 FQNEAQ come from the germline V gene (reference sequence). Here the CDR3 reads CASSFGRGEQYF. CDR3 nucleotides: TGTGCCAGCAGCTTCGGCAGGGGCGAGCAGTACTTC.

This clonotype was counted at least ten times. CDR3 protein: CASSLTGYGVNTGELFF. CDR3 sequence (DNA): TGTGCCAGCAGCTTAACAGGTTACGGAGTTAACACCGGGGAGCTGTTTTTT. V is TRBV11-2 and J is TRBJ2-2, with D perhaps matching TRBD1 (5 bases). Germline V gives CDR1 SGHAT, CDR2 FQNNGV. This CDR3 is 17 amino acids long. The V end lost 2 bases, the J end lost 2 bases, and 15 bases lay between the germline ends.

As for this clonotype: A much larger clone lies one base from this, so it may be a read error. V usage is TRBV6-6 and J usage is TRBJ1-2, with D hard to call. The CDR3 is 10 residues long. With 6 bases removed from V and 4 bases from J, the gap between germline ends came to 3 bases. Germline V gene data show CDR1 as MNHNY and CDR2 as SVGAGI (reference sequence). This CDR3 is CASSAYGYTF. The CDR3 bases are TGTGCCAGCAGCGCCTATGGCTACACCTTC.

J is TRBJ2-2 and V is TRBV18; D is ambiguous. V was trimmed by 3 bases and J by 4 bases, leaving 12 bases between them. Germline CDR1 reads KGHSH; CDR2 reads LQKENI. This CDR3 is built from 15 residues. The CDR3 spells CASSPSEMITGELFF. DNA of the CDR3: TGTGCCAGCTCACCTTCCGAAATGATCACCGGGGAGCTGTTTTTT.

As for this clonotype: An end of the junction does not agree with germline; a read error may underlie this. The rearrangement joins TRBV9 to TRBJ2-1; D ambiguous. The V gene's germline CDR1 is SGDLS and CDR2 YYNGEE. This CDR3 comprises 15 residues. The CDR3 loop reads CASSVDAGTYNEQFF. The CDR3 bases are TGTGCCAGCAGCGTAGACGCAGGAACCTACAATGAACAGTTCTTC.

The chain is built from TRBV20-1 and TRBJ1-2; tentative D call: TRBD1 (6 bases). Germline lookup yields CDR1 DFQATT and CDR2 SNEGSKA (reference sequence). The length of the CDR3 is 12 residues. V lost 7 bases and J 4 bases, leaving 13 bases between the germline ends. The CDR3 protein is CSGQDGTYGYTF. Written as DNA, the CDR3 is TGCAGTGGACAGGACGGGACCTATGGCTACACCTTC.

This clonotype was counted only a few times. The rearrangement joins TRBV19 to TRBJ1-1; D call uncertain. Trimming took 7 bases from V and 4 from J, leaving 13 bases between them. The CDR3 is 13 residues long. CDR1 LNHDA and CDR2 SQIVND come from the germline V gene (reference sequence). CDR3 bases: TGTGCCAGTAATTGGGGTTCAGGCACTGAAGCTTTCTTT. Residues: CASNWGSGTEAFF. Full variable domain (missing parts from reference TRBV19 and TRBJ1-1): DGGITQSPKYLFRKEGQNVTLSCEQNLNHDAMYWYRQDPGQGLRLIYYSQIVNDFQKGDIAEGYSVSREKKESFPLTVTSAQKNPTAFYLCASNWGSGTEAFFGQGTRLTVV.

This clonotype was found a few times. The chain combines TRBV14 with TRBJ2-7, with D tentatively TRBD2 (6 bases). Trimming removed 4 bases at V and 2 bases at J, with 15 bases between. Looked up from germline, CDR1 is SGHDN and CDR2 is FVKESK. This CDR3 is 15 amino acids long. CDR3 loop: CASSPLARGAYEQYF. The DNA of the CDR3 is TGTGCCAGCAGCCCACTCGCGCGGGGAGCCTACGAGCAGTACTTC.

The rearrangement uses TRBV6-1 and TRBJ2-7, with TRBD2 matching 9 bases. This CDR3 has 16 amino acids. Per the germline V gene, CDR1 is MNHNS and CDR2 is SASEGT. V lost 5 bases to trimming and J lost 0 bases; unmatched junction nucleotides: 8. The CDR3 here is CASSRELAGGSYEQYF. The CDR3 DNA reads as TGTGCCAGCAGTAGAGAACTAGCGGGTGGCTCCTACGAGCAGTACTTC.

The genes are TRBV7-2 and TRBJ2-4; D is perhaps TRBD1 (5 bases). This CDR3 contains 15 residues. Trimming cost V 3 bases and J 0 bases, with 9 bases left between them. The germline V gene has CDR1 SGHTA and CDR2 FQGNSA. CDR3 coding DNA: TGTGCCAGCAGCTTCGACAGATTAGCCAAAAACATTCAGTACTTC. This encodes CASSFDRLAKNIQYF.

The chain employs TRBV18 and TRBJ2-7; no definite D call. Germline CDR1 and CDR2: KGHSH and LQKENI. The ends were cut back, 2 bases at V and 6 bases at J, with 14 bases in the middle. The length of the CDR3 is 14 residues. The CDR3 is CASSPGPGPGEQYF. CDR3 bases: TGTGCCAGCTCACCAGGTCCGGGCCCGGGCGAGCAGTACTTC.

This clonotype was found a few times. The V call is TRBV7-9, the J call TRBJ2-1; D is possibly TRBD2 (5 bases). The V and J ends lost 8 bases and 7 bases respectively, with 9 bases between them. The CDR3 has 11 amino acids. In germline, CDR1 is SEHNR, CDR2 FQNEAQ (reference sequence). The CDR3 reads CASLWENEQFF. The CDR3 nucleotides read TGTGCCAGCCTTTGGGAGAATGAGCAGTTCTTC.

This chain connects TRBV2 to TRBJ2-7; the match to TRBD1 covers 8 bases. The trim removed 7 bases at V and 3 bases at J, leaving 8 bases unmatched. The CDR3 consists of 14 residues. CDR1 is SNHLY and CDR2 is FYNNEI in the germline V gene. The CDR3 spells CASNLDRVSYEQYF. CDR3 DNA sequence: TGTGCCAGCAATCTGGACAGGGTGAGCTACGAGCAGTACTTC.

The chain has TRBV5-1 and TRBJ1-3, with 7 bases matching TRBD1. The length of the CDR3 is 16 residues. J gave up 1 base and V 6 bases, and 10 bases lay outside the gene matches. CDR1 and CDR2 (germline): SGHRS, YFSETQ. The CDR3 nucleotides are TGCGCCAGCACCCCGGACAGGCTCACATCTGGAAACACCATATATTTT. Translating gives CASTPDRLTSGNTIYF.

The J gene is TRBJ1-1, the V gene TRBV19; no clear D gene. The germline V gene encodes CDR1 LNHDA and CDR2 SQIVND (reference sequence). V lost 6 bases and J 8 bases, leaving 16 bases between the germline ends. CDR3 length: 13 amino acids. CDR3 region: CASSGWGVEEAFF. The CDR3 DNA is TGTGCCAGTAGCGGGTGGGGTGTTGAAGAAGCTTTCTTT.

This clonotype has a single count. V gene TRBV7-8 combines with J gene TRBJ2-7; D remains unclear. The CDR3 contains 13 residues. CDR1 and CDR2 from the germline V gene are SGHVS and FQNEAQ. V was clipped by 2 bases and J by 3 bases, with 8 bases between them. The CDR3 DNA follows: TGTGCCAGCAGCTTACGCCAGATCTACGAGCAGTACTTC. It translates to CASSLRQIYEQYF.

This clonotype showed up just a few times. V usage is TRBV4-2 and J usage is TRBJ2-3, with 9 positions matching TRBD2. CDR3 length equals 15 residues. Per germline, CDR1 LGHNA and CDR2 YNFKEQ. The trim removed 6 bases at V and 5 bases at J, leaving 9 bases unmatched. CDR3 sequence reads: CASRDWREGRDTQYF. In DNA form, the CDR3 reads TGTGCCAGCAGGGACTGGCGGGAGGGCAGAGATACGCAGTATTTT.

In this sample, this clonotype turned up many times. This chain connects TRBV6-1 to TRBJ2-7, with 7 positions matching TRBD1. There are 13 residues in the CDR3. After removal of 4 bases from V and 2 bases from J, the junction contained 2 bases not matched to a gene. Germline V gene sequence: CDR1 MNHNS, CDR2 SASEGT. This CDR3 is CASSAGTAYEQYF. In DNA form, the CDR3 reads TGTGCCAGCAGTGCCGGGACAGCCTACGAGCAGTACTTC.

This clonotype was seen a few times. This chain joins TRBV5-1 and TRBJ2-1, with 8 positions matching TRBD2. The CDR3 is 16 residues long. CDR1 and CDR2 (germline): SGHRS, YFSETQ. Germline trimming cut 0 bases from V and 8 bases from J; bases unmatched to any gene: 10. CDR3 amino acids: CASSLATSGMGDEQFF. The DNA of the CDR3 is TGCGCCAGCAGCTTGGCCACTAGCGGAATGGGGGATGAGCAGTTCTTC. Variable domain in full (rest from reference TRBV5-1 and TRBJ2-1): KAGVTQTPRYLIKTRGQQVTLSCSPISGHRSVSWYQQTPGQGLQFLFEYFSETQRNKGNFPGRFSGRQFSNSRSEMNVSTLELGDSALYLCASSLATSGMGDEQFFGPGTRLTVL.

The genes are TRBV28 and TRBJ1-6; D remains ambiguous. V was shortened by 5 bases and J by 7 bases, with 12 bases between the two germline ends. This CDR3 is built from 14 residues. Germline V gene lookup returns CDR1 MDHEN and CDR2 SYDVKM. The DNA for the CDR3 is TGTGCCAGCAGTGTCCGGGCTAGGAATTCACCCCTCCACTTT. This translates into CASSVRARNSPLHF.

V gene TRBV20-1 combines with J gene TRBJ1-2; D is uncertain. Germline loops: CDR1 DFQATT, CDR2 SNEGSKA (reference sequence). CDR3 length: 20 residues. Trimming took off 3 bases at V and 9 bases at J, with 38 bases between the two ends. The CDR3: CSASIGRKSVVRPRAKSYTF. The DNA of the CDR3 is TGCAGTGCTAGCATTGGCAGGAAATCAGTAGTCCGCCCGAGAGCTAAGAGCTACACCTTC.

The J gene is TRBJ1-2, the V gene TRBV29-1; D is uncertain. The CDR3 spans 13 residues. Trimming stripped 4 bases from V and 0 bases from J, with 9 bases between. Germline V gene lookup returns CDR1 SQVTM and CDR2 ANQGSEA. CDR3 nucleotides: TGCAGCGTTGGGCTGGGGACTAACTATGGCTACACCTTC. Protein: CSVGLGTNYGYTF.